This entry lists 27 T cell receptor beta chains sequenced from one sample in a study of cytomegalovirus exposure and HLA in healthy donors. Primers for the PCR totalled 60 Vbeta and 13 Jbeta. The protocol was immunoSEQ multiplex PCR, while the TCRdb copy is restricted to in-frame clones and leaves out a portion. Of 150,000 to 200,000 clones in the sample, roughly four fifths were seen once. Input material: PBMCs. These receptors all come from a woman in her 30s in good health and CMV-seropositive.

The CDR3 spells CASSPGQGLAASSYEQYF. The CDR3, as DNA: TGTGCCAGCAGCCCAGGACAGGGTTTGGCCGCGTCAAGTTACGAGCAGTACTTC. The chain employs TRBV5-7 and TRBJ2-7; 8 bases are a match to TRBD1. TRBV5-7 is classed as an ORF, of uncertain function. The CDR3 is made up of 18 amino acids. V shed 4 bases, J shed 4 bases, and the junction held 19 bases outside the gene matches.

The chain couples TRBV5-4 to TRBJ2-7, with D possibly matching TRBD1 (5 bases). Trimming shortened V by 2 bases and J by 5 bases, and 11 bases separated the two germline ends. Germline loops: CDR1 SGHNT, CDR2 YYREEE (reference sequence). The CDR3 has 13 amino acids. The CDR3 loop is CASSLGRADEQYF. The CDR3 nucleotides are TGTGCCAGCAGCTTAGGCAGGGCCGACGAGCAGTACTTC.

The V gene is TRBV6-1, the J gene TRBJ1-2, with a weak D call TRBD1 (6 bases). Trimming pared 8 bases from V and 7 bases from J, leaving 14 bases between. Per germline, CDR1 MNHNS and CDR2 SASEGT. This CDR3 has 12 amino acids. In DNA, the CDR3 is TGTGCCAGCTTCCTGCAGGGGTCTGGCTACACCTTC. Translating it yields CASFLQGSGYTF.

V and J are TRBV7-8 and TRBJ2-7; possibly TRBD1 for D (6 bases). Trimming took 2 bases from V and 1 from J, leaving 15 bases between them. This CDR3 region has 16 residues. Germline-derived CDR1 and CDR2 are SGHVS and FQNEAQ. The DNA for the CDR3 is TGTGCCAGCAGCTTATGGGGGCGACAAGGGTCCTACGAGCAGTACTTC. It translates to CASSLWGRQGSYEQYF.

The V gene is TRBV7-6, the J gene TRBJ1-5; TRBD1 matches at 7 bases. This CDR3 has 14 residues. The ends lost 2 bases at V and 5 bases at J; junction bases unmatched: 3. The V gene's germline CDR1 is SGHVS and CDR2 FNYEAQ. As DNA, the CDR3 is TGTGCCAGCAGCTTAATGCAGGGGGATCAGCCCCAGCATTTT. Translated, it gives CASSLMQGDQPQHF.

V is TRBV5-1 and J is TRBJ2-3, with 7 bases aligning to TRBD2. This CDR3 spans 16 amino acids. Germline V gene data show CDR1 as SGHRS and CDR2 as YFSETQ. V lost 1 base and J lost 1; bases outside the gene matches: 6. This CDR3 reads CASSLSQRGRTDTQYF. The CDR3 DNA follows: TGCGCCAGCAGCTTGTCCCAGCGGGGCCGCACAGATACGCAGTATTTT.

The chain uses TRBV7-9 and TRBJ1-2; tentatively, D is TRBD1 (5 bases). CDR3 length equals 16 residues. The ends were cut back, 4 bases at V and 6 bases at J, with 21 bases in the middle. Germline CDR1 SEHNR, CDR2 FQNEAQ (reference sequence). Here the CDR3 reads CASSSLWGREMNGYTF. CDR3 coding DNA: TGTGCCAGCAGCTCCTTATGGGGCCGCGAAATGAATGGCTACACCTTC.

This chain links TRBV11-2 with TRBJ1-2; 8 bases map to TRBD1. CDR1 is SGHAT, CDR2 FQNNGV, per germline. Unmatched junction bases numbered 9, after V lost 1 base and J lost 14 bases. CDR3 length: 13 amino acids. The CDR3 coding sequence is TGTGCCAGCAGCTTAGCGGGGGACAGGTCGAAGACCTTC. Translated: CASSLAGDRSKTF. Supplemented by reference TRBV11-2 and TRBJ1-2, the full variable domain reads EAGVAQSPRYKIIEKRQSVAFWCNPISGHATLYWYQQILGQGPKLLIQFQNNGVVDDSQLPKDRFSAERLKGVDSTLKIQPAKLEDSAVYLCASSLAGDRSKTFGSGTRLTVV.

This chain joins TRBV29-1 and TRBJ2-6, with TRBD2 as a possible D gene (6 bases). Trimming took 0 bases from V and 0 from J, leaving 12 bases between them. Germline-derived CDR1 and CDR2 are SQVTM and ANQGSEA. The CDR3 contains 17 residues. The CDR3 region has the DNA TGCAGCGTTGAAGATCTTCCGGGGGTCTCTGGGGCCAACGTCCTGACTTTC. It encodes CSVEDLPGVSGANVLTF.

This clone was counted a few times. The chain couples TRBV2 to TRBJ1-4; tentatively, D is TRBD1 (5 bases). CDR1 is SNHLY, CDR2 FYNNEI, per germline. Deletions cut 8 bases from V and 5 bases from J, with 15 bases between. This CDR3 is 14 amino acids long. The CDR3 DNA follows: TGTGCCAGCTGGGGGGGAACGGACAATGAAAAACTGTTTTTT. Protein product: CASWGGTDNEKLFF.

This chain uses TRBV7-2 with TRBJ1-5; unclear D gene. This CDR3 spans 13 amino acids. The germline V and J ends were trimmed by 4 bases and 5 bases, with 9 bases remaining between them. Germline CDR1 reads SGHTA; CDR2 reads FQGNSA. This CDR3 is CASSSGYHQPQHF. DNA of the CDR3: TGTGCCAGCAGCTCAGGTTACCATCAGCCCCAGCATTTT.

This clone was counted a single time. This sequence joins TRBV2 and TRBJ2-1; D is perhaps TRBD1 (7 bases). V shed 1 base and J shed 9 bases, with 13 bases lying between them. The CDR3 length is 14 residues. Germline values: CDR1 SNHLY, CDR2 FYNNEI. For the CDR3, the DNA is TGTGCCAGCAGTGAAGGGAGGGGGCGGATTGAGCAGTTCTTC. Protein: CASSEGRGRIEQFF.

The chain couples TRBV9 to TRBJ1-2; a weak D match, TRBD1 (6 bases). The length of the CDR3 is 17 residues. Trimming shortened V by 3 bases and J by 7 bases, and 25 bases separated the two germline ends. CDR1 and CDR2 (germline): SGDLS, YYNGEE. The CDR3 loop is CASSGQVSDYPYSGYTF. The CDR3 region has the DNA TGTGCCAGCAGCGGACAGGTTAGCGACTATCCGTACTCTGGCTACACCTTC.

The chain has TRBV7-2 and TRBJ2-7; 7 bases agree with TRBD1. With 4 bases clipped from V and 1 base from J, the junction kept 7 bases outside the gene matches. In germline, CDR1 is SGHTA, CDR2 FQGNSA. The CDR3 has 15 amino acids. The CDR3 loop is CASSYDRAGSYEQYF. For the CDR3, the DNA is TGTGCCAGCAGCTATGACAGGGCCGGATCCTACGAGCAGTACTTC. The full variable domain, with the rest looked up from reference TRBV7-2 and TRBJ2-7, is GAGVSQSPSNKVTEKGKDVELRCDPISGHTALYWYRQSLGQGLEFLIYFQGNSAPDKSGLPSDRFSAERTGGSVSTLTIQRTQQEDSAVYLCASSYDRAGSYEQYFGPGTRLTVT.

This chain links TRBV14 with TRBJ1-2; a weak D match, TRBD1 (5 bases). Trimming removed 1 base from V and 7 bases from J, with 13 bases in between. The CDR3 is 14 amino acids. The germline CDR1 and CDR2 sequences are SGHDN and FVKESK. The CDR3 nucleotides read TGTGCCAGCAGCCAAGTACTGGGGGGTGTTGGCTACACCTTC. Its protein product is CASSQVLGGVGYTF.

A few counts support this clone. The CDR3 sequence is CASSQGVPGLAGDEQYF. In nucleotides, the CDR3 is TGCGCCAGCAGCCAAGGAGTACCCGGGCTAGCAGGCGACGAGCAGTACTTC. The rearrangement joins TRBV4-3 to TRBJ2-7; D might be TRBD2 (5 bases). Germline V gives CDR1 LGHNA, CDR2 YSLEER. The CDR3 has 17 residues. V was pared by 1 base and J by 5 bases, with 21 bases between.

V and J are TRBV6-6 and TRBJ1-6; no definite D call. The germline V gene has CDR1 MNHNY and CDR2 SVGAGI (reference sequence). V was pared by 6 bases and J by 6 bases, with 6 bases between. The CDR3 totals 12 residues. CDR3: CASRTGNSPLHF. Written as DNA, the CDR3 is TGTGCCAGCAGAACGGGTAATTCACCCCTCCACTTT.

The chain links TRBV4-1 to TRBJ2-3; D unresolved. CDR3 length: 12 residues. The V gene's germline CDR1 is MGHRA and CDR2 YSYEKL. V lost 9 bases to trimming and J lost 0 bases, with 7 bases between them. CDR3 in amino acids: CASGSSTDTQYF. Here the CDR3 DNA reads TGCGCCAGTGGCTCTAGCACAGATACGCAGTATTTT.

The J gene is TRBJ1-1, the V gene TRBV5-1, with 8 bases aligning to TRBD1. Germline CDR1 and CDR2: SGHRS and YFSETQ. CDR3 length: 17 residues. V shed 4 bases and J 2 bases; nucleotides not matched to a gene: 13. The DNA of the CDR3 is TGCGCCAGCAGCGCGCAAGGTCCCGGGACAGGAAACACTGAAGCTTTCTTT. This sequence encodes CASSAQGPGTGNTEAFF.

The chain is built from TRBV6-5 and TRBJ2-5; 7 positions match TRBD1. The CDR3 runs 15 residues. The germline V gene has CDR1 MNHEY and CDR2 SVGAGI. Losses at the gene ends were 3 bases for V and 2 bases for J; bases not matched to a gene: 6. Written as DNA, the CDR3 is TGTGCCAGCAGTTATTCCGGGACAGTACAAGAGACCCAGTACTTC. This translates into CASSYSGTVQETQYF.

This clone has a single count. The CDR3 DNA is TGTGCCAGCAGCCAAGATTGGGGGGGCAGCACAGATACGCAGTATTTT. The encoded protein is CASSQDWGGSTDTQYF. The chain uses TRBV4-2 and TRBJ2-3; perhaps TRBD2 as D (7 bases). Deletions cut 0 bases from V and 0 bases from J, with 10 bases between. Germline V gives CDR1 LGHNA, CDR2 YNFKEQ. The CDR3 consists of 16 residues.

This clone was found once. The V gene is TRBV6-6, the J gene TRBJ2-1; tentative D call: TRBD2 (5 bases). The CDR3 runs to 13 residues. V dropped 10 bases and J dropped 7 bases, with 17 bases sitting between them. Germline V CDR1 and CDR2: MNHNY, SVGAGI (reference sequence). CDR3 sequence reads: CATSWGIRNEQFF. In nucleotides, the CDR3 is TGTGCCACTAGCTGGGGTATCCGGAATGAGCAGTTCTTC.

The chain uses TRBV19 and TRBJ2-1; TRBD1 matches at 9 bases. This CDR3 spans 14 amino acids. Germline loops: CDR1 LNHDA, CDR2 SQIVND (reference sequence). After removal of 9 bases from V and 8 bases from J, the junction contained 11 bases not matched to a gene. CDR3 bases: TGTGCCAGCACTGACAGGGGGGTAATGGATGAGCAGTTCTTC. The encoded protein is CASTDRGVMDEQFF.

In nucleotides, the CDR3 is TGTGCCAGCAGTCCGGGGGGGAGCACAGATACGCAGTATTTT. Protein sequence: CASSPGGSTDTQYF. J is TRBJ2-3 and V is TRBV28; 8 bases are shared with TRBD2. The CDR3 extends over 14 amino acids. Germline CDR1 MDHEN, CDR2 SYDVKM. V trimming: 5 bases; J trimming: 0 bases; junction bases outside the gene matches: 1. Combining the CDR3 with reference TRBV28 and TRBJ2-3 gives the whole variable domain DVKVTQSSRYLVKRTGEKVFLECVQDMDHENMFWYRQDPGLGLRLIYFSYDVKMKEKGDIPEGYSVSREKKERFSLILESASTNQTSMYLCASSPGGSTDTQYFGPGTRLTVL.

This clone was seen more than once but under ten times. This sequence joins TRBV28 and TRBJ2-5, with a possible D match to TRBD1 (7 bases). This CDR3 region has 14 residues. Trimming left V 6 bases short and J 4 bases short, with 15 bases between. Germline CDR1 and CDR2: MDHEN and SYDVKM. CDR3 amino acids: CASRAPQGGETQYF. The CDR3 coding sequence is TGTGCCAGCAGGGCACCCCAGGGGGGAGAGACCCAGTACTTC.

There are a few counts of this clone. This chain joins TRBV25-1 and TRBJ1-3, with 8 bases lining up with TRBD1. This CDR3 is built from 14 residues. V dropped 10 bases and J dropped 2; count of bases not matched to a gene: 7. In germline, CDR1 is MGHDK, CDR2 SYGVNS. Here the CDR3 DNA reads TGTGCCACCACTTTGGACAGGGCTGGAAACACCATATATTTT. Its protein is CATTLDRAGNTIYF.

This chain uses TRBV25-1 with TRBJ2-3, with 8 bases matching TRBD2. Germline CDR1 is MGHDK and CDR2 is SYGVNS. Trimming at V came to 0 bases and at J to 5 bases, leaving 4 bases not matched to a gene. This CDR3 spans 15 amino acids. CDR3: CASSEYGGAGDTQYF. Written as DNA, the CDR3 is TGTGCCAGCAGTGAATACGGGGGGGCGGGAGATACGCAGTATTTT.